What follows are 17 T cell receptor beta chains derived from one specimen sequenced in a study of blood T cell repertoires in COVID-19. Profiling relied on immunoSEQ multiplex PCR, and the TCRdb table lists in-frame clones only, not all of them. The sample shows some 300,000 clones, roughly 87% of them seen only once. Input material: PBMCs or T cells enriched from blood (not recorded which). The receptors shown here come from a woman aged 30 to 39 who had recovered from COVID-19.

The rearrangement uses TRBV28 and TRBJ2-7; 8 bases line up with TRBD2. The CDR3 sequence is 16 residues long. The V and J ends lost 6 bases and 4 bases, in that order; junction bases with no gene match: 14. Looked up from germline, CDR1 is MDHEN and CDR2 is SYDVKM. CDR3 nucleotide sequence: TGTGCCAGCAGCTATGCCGGGGGGGGCCAAGGGTACGAGCAGTACTTC. It specifies CASSYAGGGQGYEQYF.

This clone was picked up one time. The chain employs TRBV28 and TRBJ2-7; D gene ambiguous. Trimming pared 8 bases from V and 2 bases from J, leaving 4 bases between. Germline-derived CDR1 and CDR2 are MDHEN and SYDVKM. CDR3 size: 10 residues. CDR3 region: CASGPYEQYF. The CDR3 nucleotides read TGTGCCAGCGGGCCCTACGAGCAGTACTTC.

The chain carries TRBV2 and TRBJ2-7; TRBD1 agrees at 9 bases. V gave up 6 bases and J gave up 3 bases; unmatched junction bases: 24. Germline CDR1 SNHLY, CDR2 FYNNEI. The CDR3 covers 20 residues. CDR3 in amino acids: CASRREGPQGAQNPFYEQYF. The CDR3 DNA follows: TGTGCCAGCAGACGCGAAGGGCCACAGGGGGCGCAAAATCCTTTCTACGAGCAGTACTTC.

This clone was recorded only once. The rearrangement uses TRBV27 and TRBJ1-6; 9 bases agree with TRBD1. This CDR3 spans 16 amino acids. After removal of 5 bases from V and 10 bases from J, the junction contained 12 bases not matched to a gene. The germline gives CDR1 MNHEY, CDR2 SMNVEV (reference sequence). DNA for the CDR3: TGTGCCAGCAGTGCAGACCGGGACAGGGTACAATCACCCCTCCACTTT. Amino acids: CASSADRDRVQSPLHF.

This rearrangement joins TRBV28 to TRBJ2-7; D uncertain. The CDR3 spans 11 residues. Trimming shortened V by 4 bases and J by 13 bases, and 14 bases separated the two germline ends. Germline-derived CDR1 and CDR2 are MDHEN and SYDVKM. The CDR3 DNA is TGTGCCAGCAGTTATAGATCCATTGGTTACTTC. Amino acids: CASSYRSIGYF.

This chain connects TRBV28 to TRBJ2-1; 7 nucleotides align to TRBD2. CDR3 length: 13 amino acids. V lost 7 bases and J lost 7; bases outside the gene matches: 7. Germline values: CDR1 MDHEN, CDR2 SYDVKM. The CDR3 DNA follows: TGTGCCAGCAAGGCGGGGGTGGTGAATGAGCAGTTCTTC. Encoded protein: CASKAGVVNEQFF.

V and J are TRBV6-2 or TRBV6-3 and TRBJ2-2; 8 bases line up with TRBD1. V lost 6 bases, J lost 3 bases, and 6 bases stayed unmatched. The CDR3 is 15 amino acids. Germline V gives CDR1 MNHEY, CDR2 SVGEGT. CDR3 protein: CASSQQGVDTGELFF. The CDR3 DNA sequence: TGTGCCAGCAGCCAACAGGGGGTGGACACCGGGGAGCTGTTTTTT.

The chain is built from TRBV27 and TRBJ1-5, with 7 bases that match TRBD1. Germline lookup yields CDR1 MNHEY and CDR2 SMNVEV (reference sequence). V shed 5 bases and J 1 base; nucleotides not matched to a gene: 8. This CDR3 is 16 amino acids long. The CDR3 here is CASSQDRDRSNQPQHF. The CDR3 DNA is TGTGCCAGCAGTCAGGACCGGGACAGAAGCAATCAGCCCCAGCATTTT.

The chain joins TRBV4-1 to TRBJ1-2; possibly TRBD1 for D (5 bases). The germline V and J ends were trimmed by 0 bases and 4 bases, with 12 bases remaining between them. The germline gives CDR1 MGHRA, CDR2 YSYEKL. CDR3 length: 15 residues. CDR3 in amino acids: CASSQEQAARYGYTF. CDR3 in DNA: TGCGCCAGCAGCCAAGAACAGGCAGCTCGCTATGGCTACACCTTC.

The gene calls are TRBV7-9 and TRBJ1-1, with D hard to call. V lost 5 bases and J lost 2, with 9 bases in between. The CDR3 sequence is 13 residues long. Germline V lookup: CDR1 SEHNR, CDR2 FQNEAQ (reference sequence). The CDR3 bases are TGTGCCAGCAGCCCCGGGAGTAACACTGAAGCTTTCTTT. Translated: CASSPGSNTEAFF.

This clone came up a few times. The V gene is TRBV6-4, the J gene TRBJ2-3; D not resolved. CDR1 is MRHNA and CDR2 is SNTAGT in the germline V gene. The CDR3 is 14 amino acids. The ends were cut back, 0 bases at V and 9 bases at J, with 13 bases in the middle. The CDR3 nucleotides read TGTGCCAGCAGTGACTCGTCTAGTCCGACGACGCAGTATTTT. It specifies CASSDSSSPTTQYF.

V gene TRBV19 combines with J gene TRBJ2-3, with 8 bases that match TRBD1. J gave up 2 bases and V 4 bases, and 8 bases lay outside the gene matches. Germline CDR1 is LNHDA and CDR2 is SQIVND (reference sequence). The CDR3 has 16 residues. The CDR3 nucleotides are TGTGCCAGTAGTAGGGGGACAGGAGGAAACACAGATACGCAGTATTTT. This codes for CASSRGTGGNTDTQYF.

The V gene is TRBV19, the J gene TRBJ2-1, with TRBD2 matching over 12 bases. V gave up 5 bases and J gave up 8 bases; unmatched junction bases: 7. This CDR3 has 15 residues. The V gene's germline CDR1 is LNHDA and CDR2 SQIVND (reference sequence). CDR3 sequence (DNA): TGTGCCAGTAGTGCACTAGCGGGAGGTTTCCATGAGCAGTTCTTC. Protein: CASSALAGGFHEQFF. Based on the CDR3 plus reference TRBV19 and TRBJ2-1, the full variable domain is DGGITQSPKYLFRKEGQNVTLSCEQNLNHDAMYWYRQDPGQGLRLIYYSQIVNDFQKGDIAEGYSVSREKKESFPLTVTSAQKNPTAFYLCASSALAGGFHEQFFGPGTRLTVL.

The chain has TRBV28 and TRBJ2-1, with 10 bases lining up with TRBD1. V was pared by 5 bases and J by 8 bases, with 9 bases of the junction left unmatched. The CDR3 contains 15 residues. Germline-derived CDR1 and CDR2 are MDHEN and SYDVKM. CDR3 loop: CASSRRDRGRDEQFF. The CDR3 coding sequence is TGTGCCAGCAGTAGAAGGGACAGGGGCCGGGATGAGCAGTTCTTC. The full variable domain, in which reference TRBV28 and TRBJ2-1 provide the parts outside the CDR3, is DVKVTQSSRYLVKRTGEKVFLECVQDMDHENMFWYRQDPGLGLRLIYFSYDVKMKEKGDIPEGYSVSREKKERFSLILESASTNQTSMYLCASSRRDRGRDEQFFGPGTRLTVL.

The rearrangement uses TRBV5-1 and TRBJ1-1; 10 bases are shared with TRBD1. CDR1 and CDR2 from the germline V gene are SGHRS and YFSETQ. Trimming at V came to 4 bases and at J to 11 bases, leaving 5 bases not matched to a gene. CDR3 length: 12 amino acids. The CDR3 reads CASSRDRGTAFF. As DNA, the CDR3 is TGCGCCAGCAGCCGGGACAGGGGAACGGCTTTCTTT.

The V and J genes are TRBV7-2 and TRBJ1-1; D gene unclear. V lost 2 bases to trimming and J lost 6 bases, with 25 bases between them. Germline lookup yields CDR1 SGHTA and CDR2 FQGNSA. The CDR3 spans 18 residues. CDR3 residues: CASSLRYRAGGIKSEAFF. In DNA, the CDR3 is TGTGCCAGCAGCTTAAGGTATCGGGCAGGAGGGATAAAGTCTGAAGCTTTCTTT.

This chain connects TRBV19 to TRBJ1-5; tentatively, D is TRBD1 (6 bases). V lost 7 bases to trimming and J lost 5 bases, with 18 bases between them. Germline V lookup: CDR1 LNHDA, CDR2 SQIVND (reference sequence). CDR3 size: 15 residues. Here the CDR3 DNA reads TGTGCCAGTACCGCGGGGGGCAGTCCATATCAGCCCCAGCATTTT. The encoded protein is CASTAGGSPYQPQHF.